These 27 T cell receptor beta chains came from one sample sequenced in a study of cytomegalovirus exposure and HLA in healthy donors. This table comes from immunoSEQ multiplex PCR, and its TCRdb copy is limited to in-frame clones, with some not included. This table holds hundreds of thousands of clones, about 92% found once. The sequenced sample consisted of PBMCs. These receptors came from a woman in her thirties in good health and CMV-seronegative.

J is TRBJ2-1 and V is TRBV28, with D unclear. V shed 5 bases and J shed 4 bases, with 12 bases lying between them. The germline V gene has CDR1 MDHEN and CDR2 SYDVKM. The CDR3 totals 14 residues. The CDR3 region has the DNA TGTGCCAGCAGTCCCCCGGCTACATACAATGAGCAGTTCTTC. The encoded protein is CASSPPATYNEQFF.

V gene TRBV6-1 combines with J gene TRBJ1-1, with no clear D. Germline V gene sequence: CDR1 MNHNS, CDR2 SASEGT. This CDR3 is built from 12 residues. V lost 6 bases, J lost 4 bases, and 9 bases lay in between. CDR3 amino acids: CASRTYLTEAFF. CDR3 DNA sequence: TGTGCCAGCAGGACATACCTCACTGAAGCTTTCTTT.

The chain uses TRBV11-2 and TRBJ2-7; 7 positions agree with TRBD2. CDR1 and CDR2 from the germline V gene are SGHAT and FQNNGV. J lost 0 bases, V lost 1 base, and 6 bases had no gene match. The CDR3 has 16 amino acids. The CDR3 nucleotides are TGTGCCAGCAGCTTAGTAGGCGGGGGTGACTCCTACGAGCAGTACTTC. This codes for CASSLVGGGDSYEQYF. The variable domain in full, with the rest retrieved from reference TRBV11-2 and TRBJ2-7, is EAGVAQSPRYKIIEKRQSVAFWCNPISGHATLYWYQQILGQGPKLLIQFQNNGVVDDSQLPKDRFSAERLKGVDSTLKIQPAKLEDSAVYLCASSLVGGGDSYEQYFGPGTRLTVT.

The V call is TRBV29-1, the J call TRBJ2-1, with 8 bases that match TRBD2. The CDR3 runs 14 residues. The germline gives CDR1 SQVTM, CDR2 ANQGSEA. The J segment lost 2 bases and the V segment lost 3 bases, leaving 3 bases of the junction unmatched. This CDR3 is CSVEAGGPYNEQFF. CDR3 coding DNA: TGCAGCGTTGAGGCGGGAGGCCCCTACAATGAGCAGTTCTTC.

The genes are TRBV21-1 and TRBJ1-1. TRBV21-1 is annotated as a pseudogene. This CDR3 is 13 amino acids long. The CDR3 nucleotides are TGTGCCAGCAGCCGTTTGACCGGCACTGAAGCTTTCTTT. Protein: CASSRLTGTEAFF.

This chain uses TRBV6-5 with TRBJ2-1; possibly TRBD1 for D (6 bases). The V gene lost 3 bases and the J gene lost 9 bases, with 12 bases spanning the gap. The germline gives CDR1 MNHEY, CDR2 SVGAGI. The CDR3 sequence is 13 residues long. CDR3 region: CASSYEGETEQFF. Written as DNA, the CDR3 is TGTGCCAGCAGTTATGAGGGGGAGACTGAGCAGTTCTTC.

The V call is TRBV4-3, the J call TRBJ1-5; D not certain. The V gene's germline CDR1 is LGHNA and CDR2 YSLEER. The germline V and J ends were trimmed by 1 base and 7 bases, with 11 bases remaining between them. The CDR3 spans 14 residues. CDR3 amino acids: CASSQGSDGQPQHF. The CDR3 DNA is TGCGCCAGCAGCCAAGGGTCGGACGGGCAGCCCCAGCATTTT.

The rearrangement joins TRBV2 to TRBJ1-3; no definite D call. Trimming took 4 bases from V and 4 from J, leaving 14 bases between them. The germline gives CDR1 SNHLY, CDR2 FYNNEI. The CDR3 has 15 amino acids. The CDR3 loop reads CASSGGSGVGNTIYF. The CDR3 DNA sequence: TGTGCCAGCAGTGGAGGCAGCGGGGTAGGAAACACCATATATTTT.

The chain joins TRBV6-6 to TRBJ1-1, with D maybe TRBD1 (5 bases). Trimming stripped 7 bases from V and 3 bases from J, with 12 bases between. Germline values: CDR1 MNHNY, CDR2 SVGAGI (reference sequence). The length of the CDR3 is 13 residues. The CDR3 coding sequence is TGTGCCAGCATGATCCTGGGGGACACTGAAGCTTTCTTT. This encodes CASMILGDTEAFF.

The V and J genes are TRBV9 and TRBJ2-1; 7 nucleotides align to TRBD2. This CDR3 has 17 residues. After removal of 3 bases from V and 2 bases from J, the junction contained 11 bases not matched to a gene. Germline V gives CDR1 SGDLS, CDR2 YYNGEE. The CDR3 nucleotides are TGTGCCAGCAGCGCAACGACCGTCACTAGCGCCTACAATGAGCAGTTCTTC. Protein product: CASSATTVTSAYNEQFF.

This chain links TRBV29-1 with TRBJ2-7, with 8 positions matching TRBD2. Per germline, CDR1 SQVTM and CDR2 ANQGSEA. With 1 base clipped from V and 5 bases from J, the junction kept 10 bases outside the gene matches. The CDR3 totals 15 residues. CDR3 loop: CSVEGGAGAPHEQYF. CDR3 bases: TGCAGCGTTGAAGGTGGAGCGGGAGCGCCCCACGAGCAGTACTTC.

The chain combines TRBV4-1 with TRBJ2-2; D ambiguous. Per the germline V gene, CDR1 is MGHRA and CDR2 is YSYEKL. The CDR3 consists of 16 residues. Trimming stripped 5 bases from V and 5 bases from J, with 18 bases between. For the CDR3, the DNA is TGCGCCAGCAGCATACATATTCTCGTAAAAACCGGGGAGCTGTTTTTT. Its translation: CASSIHILVKTGELFF.

The genes are TRBV27 and TRBJ2-7, with 10 bases lining up with TRBD1. V dropped 2 bases and J dropped 2; count of bases not matched to a gene: 9. Looked up from germline, CDR1 is MNHEY and CDR2 is SMNVEV (reference sequence). The CDR3 consists of 17 residues. CDR3 loop: CASSLGTGDLFPYEQYF. The DNA for the CDR3 is TGTGCCAGCAGTTTAGGGACAGGGGATTTATTCCCCTACGAGCAGTACTTC.

The V call is TRBV19, the J call TRBJ2-7; TRBD1 matches at 8 bases. Trimming removed 2 bases from V and 3 bases from J; junction bases left unmatched: 6. The germline V gene has CDR1 LNHDA and CDR2 SQIVND (reference sequence). The CDR3 sequence is 15 residues long. CDR3 sequence reads: CASSITDRGFYEQYF. The CDR3 DNA sequence: TGTGCCAGTAGTATAACCGACAGGGGATTCTACGAGCAGTACTTC.

The chain is built from TRBV7-9 and TRBJ2-5; the D gene is possibly TRBD2 (5 bases). CDR3 length: 11 amino acids. Trimming left V 4 bases short and J 7 bases short, with 7 bases between. Germline V lookup: CDR1 SEHNR, CDR2 FQNEAQ (reference sequence). The CDR3 DNA sequence: TGTGCCAGCAGCTCAGAGGGGACCCAGTACTTC. Its translation is CASSSEGTQYF.

This chain uses TRBV13 with TRBJ2-1; D is undetermined. The CDR3 loop spans 12 amino acids. Per germline, CDR1 PRHDT and CDR2 FYEKMQ (reference sequence). Trimming shortened V by 0 bases and J by 8 bases, and 5 bases separated the two germline ends. Here the CDR3 reads CASSLGRDEQFF. DNA for the CDR3: TGTGCCAGCAGCTTAGGACGGGATGAGCAGTTCTTC.

The chain links TRBV5-1 to TRBJ1-5; 9 positions match TRBD1. Trimming at V came to 0 bases and at J to 4 bases, leaving 2 bases not matched to a gene. The germline V gene has CDR1 SGHRS and CDR2 YFSETQ. CDR3 size: 15 residues. CDR3 amino acids: CASSLDGTGNQPQHF. The CDR3 DNA reads TGCGCCAGCAGCTTGGACGGGACAGGGAATCAGCCCCAGCATTTT.

This chain connects TRBV11-2 to TRBJ1-2; D gene ambiguous. V lost 2 bases to trimming and J lost 6 bases, with 4 bases between them. Looked up from germline, CDR1 is SGHAT and CDR2 is FQNNGV. This CDR3 has 11 residues. The CDR3 DNA follows: TGTGCCAGCAGCTTAAGGGATGGCTACACCTTC. Protein: CASSLRDGYTF.

The chain recombines TRBV29-1 with TRBJ2-5; TRBD2 matches 8 bases. Germline loops: CDR1 SQVTM, CDR2 ANQGSEA. V gave up 6 bases and J gave up 7 bases; unmatched junction bases: 7. CDR3 length equals 12 residues. CDR3 sequence reads: CSVKRERGTQYF. CDR3 coding DNA: TGCAGCGTGAAGCGGGAGAGGGGGACCCAGTACTTC.

The chain uses TRBV29-1 and TRBJ1-3; D not certain. Germline CDR1 reads SQVTM; CDR2 reads ANQGSEA. Between the trimmed V and J ends, which lost 2 bases and 1 base, there was a span of 12 bases. The CDR3 totals 15 residues. CDR3 protein: CSVEFGRKSGNTIYF. The CDR3 nucleotides are TGCAGCGTTGAATTCGGGAGAAAATCTGGAAACACCATATATTTT.

In this sample, this clone turned up once. This rearrangement joins TRBV5-6 to TRBJ2-2; 12 nucleotides line up with TRBD2. CDR1 is SGHDT, CDR2 YYEEEE, per germline. The V and J ends lost 4 bases and 5 bases, in that order; junction bases with no gene match: 12. CDR3 length: 18 residues. CDR3 nucleotide sequence: TGTGCCAGCAGCCAGAACGGGCTAGCGGGAGGGCTTACCGGGGAGCTGTTTTTT. It translates to CASSQNGLAGGLTGELFF.

V gene TRBV6-6 combines with J gene TRBJ2-7; D not resolved. This CDR3 has 11 amino acids. Trimming shortened V by 6 bases and J by 3 bases, and 6 bases separated the two germline ends. Per germline, CDR1 MNHNY and CDR2 SVGAGI (reference sequence). The CDR3 spells CASSDNYEQYF. The CDR3 nucleotides read TGTGCCAGCAGCGACAACTACGAGCAGTACTTC.

The chain uses TRBV12-5 and TRBJ2-3; 8 nucleotides line up with TRBD2. The CDR3 is 20 residues long. The ends lost 4 bases at V and 0 bases at J; junction bases unmatched: 18. The germline gives CDR1 LGHNT, CDR2 FRNRAP. The CDR3 sequence is CASGWAREGRAVDSTDTQYF. Written as DNA, the CDR3 is TGTGCTAGTGGTTGGGCCCGGGAGGGGAGGGCCGTTGATAGCACAGATACGCAGTATTTT.

This rearrangement joins TRBV29-1 to TRBJ2-5, with 7 nucleotides matching TRBD1. CDR1 is SQVTM, CDR2 ANQGSEA, per germline. The CDR3 is 12 residues long. V trimming: 5 bases; J trimming: 1 base; junction bases outside the gene matches: 1. CDR3 bases: TGCAGCGTTCCAGGGGGCCAAGAGACCCAGTACTTC. Translating it yields CSVPGGQETQYF. Combining the CDR3 with reference TRBV29-1 and TRBJ2-5 gives the whole variable domain SAVISQKPSRDICQRGTSLTIQCQVDSQVTMMFWYRQQPGQSLTLIATANQGSEATYESGFVIDKFPISRPNLTFSTLTVSNMSPEDSSIYLCSVPGGQETQYFGPGTRLLVL.

V and J are TRBV10-2 and TRBJ1-2; TRBD1 might be the D (5 bases). This CDR3 contains 15 residues. Per the germline V gene, CDR1 is WSHSY and CDR2 is SAAADI. Trimming left V 1 base short and J 4 bases short, with 13 bases between. DNA of the CDR3: TGCGCCAGCAGTGAGTATCGGAGCCAGGGCTATGGCTACACCTTC. It translates to CASSEYRSQGYGYTF.

A single count supports this clone. CDR3 loop: CASSDLGGGTGELFF. Here the CDR3 DNA reads TGTGCCAGCAGTGATCTGGGAGGGGGGACCGGGGAGCTGTTTTTT. V and J are TRBV6-1 and TRBJ2-2; tentatively, D is TRBD2 (7 bases). The germline V gene has CDR1 MNHNS and CDR2 SASEGT. The CDR3 has 15 amino acids. V lost 3 bases, J lost 5 bases, and 13 bases lay in between.

This rearrangement joins TRBV2 to TRBJ2-1; D possibly corresponds to TRBD2 (5 bases). The CDR3 extends over 15 amino acids. V was trimmed by 10 bases and J by 0 bases, leaving 16 bases between them. From germline, CDR1 is SNHLY and CDR2 FYNNEI. This chain's CDR3 is CATLKRRSSYNEQFF. The CDR3 nucleotides read TGTGCCACCCTCAAACGGAGGAGCTCCTACAATGAGCAGTTCTTC.